Each of the 5 T cell receptor beta chains below was sequenced from the same sample in a study of cytomegalovirus exposure and HLA in healthy donors. Primers for the PCR totalled 60 Vbeta and 13 Jbeta. TCRdb's table, derived via immunoSEQ multiplex PCR, lists solely in-frame clones and lacks some. The repertoire includes around 100,000 clones, about 69% of them detected once, and more than 15% sits in the top ten. Specimen: PBMCs. The origin of the receptors is a woman younger than 30 in good health and CMV-seropositive.

The genes are TRBV9 and TRBJ2-3, with a tentative D call TRBD2 (5 bases). The CDR3 extends over 14 amino acids. Trimming shortened V by 4 bases and J by 4 bases, and 13 bases separated the two germline ends. Per germline, CDR1 SGDLS and CDR2 YYNGEE. CDR3 nucleotide sequence: TGTGCCAGCAGCCCCGAGGGTTCGGCAGATACGCAGTATTTT. Translated, it gives CASSPEGSADTQYF.

This clone is a singleton in its sample. An end of the junction differs from the germline gene, which may be a read error. The CDR3 region is CASGAGGSGVNVLTF. In nucleotides, the CDR3 is TGTGCCAGTGGGGCAGGGGGCTCTGGGGTCAACGTCCTGACTTTC. This chain links TRBV19 with TRBJ2-6; TRBD1 aligns across 8 bases. CDR1 LNHDA and CDR2 SQIVND come from the germline V gene (reference sequence). The CDR3 spans 15 residues.

This chain joins TRBV4-2 and TRBJ1-2; D is possibly TRBD1 (5 bases). V gave up 3 bases and J gave up 4 bases, with 27 bases separating them. CDR1 LGHNA and CDR2 YNFKEQ come from the germline V gene. The CDR3 has 19 amino acids. The CDR3 region is CASSQPSTGTSTSSYGYTF. The CDR3 DNA reads as TGTGCCAGCAGCCAGCCTTCCACAGGAACTTCTACCTCCTCCTATGGCTACACCTTC.

This clone was seen a handful of times. V usage is TRBV19 and J usage is TRBJ2-1; TRBD2 aligns across 7 bases. The V gene's germline CDR1 is LNHDA and CDR2 SQIVND (reference sequence). The CDR3 extends over 15 amino acids. V gave up 5 bases and J gave up 4 bases; unmatched junction bases: 8. CDR3 in DNA: TGTGCCAGTAGTTCCCGGGGAGGGACGTACAATGAGCAGTTCTTC. Amino acids: CASSSRGGTYNEQFF.

The chain links TRBV19 to TRBJ1-3, with D uncertain. The V end was cut by 3 bases, the J end by 4 bases, with 13 bases between. The CDR3 extends over 15 amino acids. CDR1 LNHDA and CDR2 SQIVND come from the germline V gene (reference sequence). The CDR3 region has the DNA TGTGCCAGTAGTATCAATCGGGGATTGGGAAACACCATATATTTT. The encoded protein is CASSINRGLGNTIYF. Using reference TRBV19 and TRBJ1-3 for the parts outside the CDR3, the full variable domain is DGGITQSPKYLFRKEGQNVTLSCEQNLNHDAMYWYRQDPGQGLRLIYYSQIVNDFQKGDIAEGYSVSREKKESFPLTVTSAQKNPTAFYLCASSINRGLGNTIYFGEGSWLTVV.